The 29 T cell receptor beta chains presented below share a single source sample, sequenced in a study of lymphopenia after photon versus proton radiotherapy (dated by TCRdb to the late 2010s). The library was built by means of the immunoSEQ multiplex PCR assay. TCRdb retrieved this table from immuneACCESS and kept in-frame rearrangements only. Not all clones are present; in checked studies, unresolved V genes account for under half, and no reason is known for the remainder. A total of 150,000 to 200,000 clones appear in this sample, 75% to 90% of them only once. The ten largest account for around 4.6% of the sample. The sequences come from peripheral blood, collected from a patient treated with photon-based radiotherapy. The source is a man aged 50 or older with gastric cancer.

A word on this clone: Just one base apart from a much larger clone, this may be a read error. The V call is TRBV2, the J call TRBJ2-7, with D perhaps TRBD1 (6 bases). The CDR3 is 12 amino acids. Deletions cut 5 bases from V and 2 bases from J, with 7 bases between. The germline V gene has CDR1 SNHLY and CDR2 FYNNEI. The CDR3 DNA reads as TGTGCCAGCAGTAGACAGGCCTACGAGCAGTACTTC. This codes for CASSRQAYEQYF.

The chain links TRBV5-5 to TRBJ2-1; unclear D gene. Germline CDR1 reads SGHKS; CDR2 reads YYEKEE (reference sequence). CDR3 length equals 13 residues. The V gene lost 1 base and the J gene lost 4 bases, with 6 bases spanning the gap. DNA of the CDR3: TGTGCCAGCAGCTTGAACGAATACAATGAGCAGTTCTTC. It yields the protein CASSLNEYNEQFF.

The rearrangement joins TRBV18 to TRBJ2-7, with 7 bases lining up with TRBD1. With 8 bases clipped from V and 4 bases from J, the junction kept 17 bases outside the gene matches. CDR1 is KGHSH and CDR2 is LQKENI in the germline V gene. This CDR3 region has 16 residues. The CDR3 DNA reads TGTGCCAGCACCGAAAGAAGGGGACAGACAGCTTACGAGCAGTACTTC. The encoded protein is CASTERRGQTAYEQYF.

The chain combines TRBV11-2 with TRBJ1-2; possible D gene TRBD1, 6 bases. The CDR3 totals 15 residues. Germline V gene lookup returns CDR1 SGHAT and CDR2 FQNNGV. Trimming removed 5 bases at V and 7 bases at J, with 20 bases between. The CDR3 reads CASSLSEGVPSGYTF. CDR3 nucleotide sequence: TGTGCCAGCAGCCTTAGTGAGGGGGTACCCTCTGGCTACACCTTC.

The V and J genes are TRBV7-2 and TRBJ1-4; D unresolved. The germline CDR1 and CDR2 sequences are SGHTA and FQGNSA. Trimming removed 5 bases at V and 4 bases at J, with 11 bases between. CDR3 length: 14 residues. CDR3 amino acids: CASSPPGGNEKLFF. The CDR3 DNA is TGTGCCAGCAGCCCTCCAGGTGGTAATGAAAAACTGTTTTTT.

The chain carries TRBV30 and TRBJ1-1, with D hard to call. CDR3 length equals 13 residues. Trimming removed 2 bases at V and 3 bases at J, with 10 bases between. Per the germline V gene, CDR1 is GTSNPN and CDR2 is SVGIG (reference sequence). The CDR3 loop reads CAWSTRYDTEAFF. CDR3 sequence (DNA): TGTGCCTGGAGTACCCGGTATGACACTGAAGCTTTCTTT.

In DNA form, the CDR3 reads TGTGCCAGCAGCAATTCTAATGAGCAGTTCTTC. Amino acid sequence: CASSNSNEQFF. The chain uses TRBV7-8 and TRBJ2-1; D uncertain. Germline V gene sequence: CDR1 SGHVS, CDR2 FQNEAQ. This CDR3 is built from 11 residues. V lost 5 bases to trimming and J lost 7 bases, with 6 bases between them.

The chain uses TRBV5-1 and TRBJ2-2; 8 positions agree with TRBD1. The germline V gene has CDR1 SGHRS and CDR2 YFSETQ. The CDR3 has 14 amino acids. With V trimmed by 6 bases and J by 5 bases, 6 bases remained unmatched. In DNA, the CDR3 is TGCGCCAGCACCGGGACAGGTGAAACCGGGGAGCTGTTTTTT. Translation gives CASTGTGETGELFF.

This clone was recorded only once. This chain connects TRBV5-4 to TRBJ1-1, with D unclear. The CDR3 totals 15 residues. V lost 1 base and J lost 1, with 11 bases in between. Germline CDR1 and CDR2: SGHNT and YYREEE (reference sequence). CDR3 sequence (DNA): TGTGCCAGCAGCTTGTCTACTGCCCCGAACACTGAAGCTTTCTTT. This gives the protein CASSLSTAPNTEAFF.

This clone was observed many times. The J gene is TRBJ1-4, the V gene TRBV28; 8 bases agree with TRBD1. The CDR3 sequence is 14 residues long. The trim removed 6 bases at V and 7 bases at J, leaving 7 bases unmatched. Looked up from germline, CDR1 is MDHEN and CDR2 is SYDVKM. The CDR3 sequence: CASSPQGAVEKLFF. The CDR3 DNA sequence: TGTGCCAGCAGCCCTCAGGGGGCGGTTGAAAAACTGTTTTTT.

The rearrangement uses TRBV11-2 and TRBJ2-2; D gene uncertain. This CDR3 is 14 amino acids long. CDR1 is SGHAT, CDR2 FQNNGV, per germline. Trimming removed 1 base at V and 6 bases at J, with 9 bases between. This CDR3 reads CASSLGMSAGELFF. CDR3 bases: TGTGCCAGCAGCTTAGGAATGTCTGCCGGGGAGCTGTTTTTT.

V is TRBV6-1 and J is TRBJ1-2; D remains ambiguous. The germline gives CDR1 MNHNS, CDR2 SASEGT. V gave up 6 bases and J gave up 4 bases, with 15 bases separating them. The length of the CDR3 is 14 residues. The CDR3 protein is CASSWTQEGYGYTF. The CDR3 DNA is TGTGCCAGCAGCTGGACTCAGGAGGGCTATGGCTACACCTTC.

V usage is TRBV6-4 and J usage is TRBJ2-7; D ambiguous. Germline CDR1 and CDR2: MRHNA and SNTAGT. Trimming removed 2 bases at V and 6 bases at J, with 5 bases between. The length of the CDR3 is 11 residues. The CDR3 region is CASSDGSEQYF. CDR3 coding DNA: TGTGCCAGCAGTGACGGGTCCGAGCAGTACTTC.

This clone was seen a single time. CDR3 nucleotides: TGCGCCAGCAGCTTTACCCGGAACACTGAAGCTTTCTTT. Protein sequence: CASSFTRNTEAFF. The rearrangement uses TRBV5-1 and TRBJ1-1; D unresolved. With 2 bases removed from V and 1 base from J, the gap between germline ends came to 6 bases. The CDR3 length is 13 residues. Germline V CDR1 and CDR2: SGHRS, YFSETQ.

The rearrangement links TRBV4-2 to TRBJ2-7; D might be TRBD2 (5 bases). Trimming took 3 bases from V and 0 from J, leaving 9 bases between them. Looked up from germline, CDR1 is LGHNA and CDR2 is YNFKEQ. The CDR3 runs 14 residues. The CDR3 bases are TGTGCCAGCAGCCAGGTGGGGAGCTCCTACGAGCAGTACTTC. The encoded protein is CASSQVGSSYEQYF.

The chain is built from TRBV10-2 and TRBJ1-2; 7 positions match TRBD1. This CDR3 comprises 14 residues. Germline V lookup: CDR1 WSHSY, CDR2 SAAADI. V gave up 2 bases and J gave up 8 bases; unmatched junction bases: 8. This CDR3 is CASSEGQVYGGYTF. The CDR3 DNA is TGCGCCAGCAGTGAGGGACAGGTTTATGGGGGCTACACCTTC.

The CDR3 region is CASSLGEPAGGTGELFF. The CDR3 DNA reads as TGTGCCAGCAGCTTAGGAGAACCAGCGGGAGGCACCGGGGAGCTGTTTTTT. This chain connects TRBV7-6 to TRBJ2-2; 9 nucleotides line up with TRBD2. The V segment lost 1 base and the J segment 4 bases; nucleotides outside the gene matches: 7. Germline CDR1 and CDR2: SGHVS and FNYEAQ. The CDR3 totals 17 residues.

This clone was detected only a few times. The V call is TRBV7-2, the J call TRBJ2-7; 14 nucleotides agree with TRBD2. Germline CDR1 reads SGHTA; CDR2 reads FQGNSA. Trimming removed 1 base from V and 5 bases from J; junction bases left unmatched: 7. The CDR3 runs 17 residues. The chain's CDR3 is CASSLGGTSGSRNEQYF. The CDR3, as DNA: TGTGCCAGCAGCTTAGGGGGGACTAGCGGGAGTAGGAACGAGCAGTACTTC. The whole variable domain, filled in from reference TRBV7-2 and TRBJ2-7, reads GAGVSQSPSNKVTEKGKDVELRCDPISGHTALYWYRQSLGQGLEFLIYFQGNSAPDKSGLPSDRFSAERTGGSVSTLTIQRTQQEDSAVYLCASSLGGTSGSRNEQYFGPGTRLTVT.

The gene calls are TRBV30 and TRBJ2-7; 8 bases fit TRBD1. V dropped 2 bases and J dropped 3; count of bases not matched to a gene: 6. Per the germline V gene, CDR1 is GTSNPN and CDR2 is SVGIG (reference sequence). The CDR3 is 14 residues long. CDR3 sequence (DNA): TGTGCCTGGAGTTCCCGGACAGGGTACTACGAGCAGTACTTC. Translating gives CAWSSRTGYYEQYF. Based on the CDR3 plus reference TRBV30 and TRBJ2-7, the full variable domain is SQTIHQWPATLVQPVGSPLSLECTVEGTSNPNLYWYRQAAGRGLQLLFYSVGIGQISSEVPQNLSASRPQDRQFILSSKKLLLSDSGFYLCAWSSRTGYYEQYFGPGTRLTVT.

This CDR3 reads CSGQESTDTQYF. The CDR3 nucleotides are TGCAGCGGACAGGAATCCACAGATACGCAGTATTTT. The chain combines TRBV29-1 with TRBJ2-3; the D gene is possibly TRBD1 (6 bases). V lost 7 bases, J lost 2 bases, and 10 bases lay in between. The CDR3 runs 12 residues. Germline V gives CDR1 SQVTM, CDR2 ANQGSEA.

Of note for this clone: Mismatch with germline at one junction end may stem from a read error. This chain connects TRBV28 to TRBJ2-7, with 11 positions matching TRBD1. The CDR3 sequence is 11 residues long. The germline V gene encodes CDR1 MDHEN and CDR2 SYDVKM. As DNA, the CDR3 is TGTGCCAGCAGCCACTCCGGGACAGGGGGCTTC. Its translation: CASSHSGTGGF.

This chain connects TRBV23-1 to TRBJ2-7; possible D gene TRBD1, 5 bases. TRBV23-1 carries the ORF label, with uncertain function. This CDR3 is built from 13 residues. Trimming stripped 8 bases from V and 3 bases from J, with 14 bases between. The CDR3 loop is CASPTDGHYEQYF. In DNA form, the CDR3 reads TGCGCCAGCCCGACGGACGGACACTACGAGCAGTACTTC.

The chain couples TRBV18 to TRBJ2-3; D unclear. CDR1 is KGHSH, CDR2 LQKENI, per germline. With 6 bases removed from V and 2 bases from J, the gap between germline ends came to 9 bases. The CDR3 is made up of 13 amino acids. The CDR3: CASSEPYTDTQYF. CDR3 nucleotides: TGTGCCAGCTCCGAACCCTACACAGATACGCAGTATTTT.

The table lists this clone with many counts. The J gene is TRBJ1-1, the V gene TRBV28, with 7 positions matching TRBD1. The CDR3 totals 13 residues. The V gene's germline CDR1 is MDHEN and CDR2 SYDVKM. V trimming: 5 bases; J trimming: 8 bases; junction bases outside the gene matches: 8. The DNA for the CDR3 is TGTGCCAGCAGTCCTGACAGGGTGAGAGAAGCTTTCTTT. Translated: CASSPDRVREAFF. Full variable domain (outside the CDR3, taken from reference TRBV28 and TRBJ1-1): DVKVTQSSRYLVKRTGEKVFLECVQDMDHENMFWYRQDPGLGLRLIYFSYDVKMKEKGDIPEGYSVSREKKERFSLILESASTNQTSMYLCASSPDRVREAFFGQGTRLTVV.

This clone has only one observation. This chain uses TRBV7-7 with TRBJ2-2; 10 bases map to TRBD1. The CDR3 loop spans 15 amino acids. Germline V gene lookup returns CDR1 SSHAT and CDR2 FNYEAQ (reference sequence). Trimming removed 6 bases from V and 4 bases from J; junction bases left unmatched: 5. CDR3 amino acids: CASSPGTGATGELFF. The CDR3 DNA reads TGTGCCAGCAGTCCCGGGACAGGGGCCACCGGGGAGCTGTTTTTT.

This chain uses TRBV19 with TRBJ2-1; 11 nucleotides align to TRBD1. The length of the CDR3 is 18 residues. CDR1 and CDR2 (germline): LNHDA, SQIVND (reference sequence). With 1 base clipped from V and 1 base from J, the junction kept 6 bases outside the gene matches. The CDR3 is CASSIVPGQGVSYNEQFF. The CDR3 DNA reads TGTGCCAGTAGTATAGTCCCGGGACAGGGGGTTTCCTACAATGAGCAGTTCTTC.

The genes are TRBV7-9 and TRBJ1-1, with TRBD1 matching over 8 bases. The CDR3 sequence is 15 residues long. V trimming: 5 bases; J trimming: 1 base; junction bases outside the gene matches: 6. Per the germline V gene, CDR1 is SEHNR and CDR2 is FQNEAQ (reference sequence). The CDR3 is CASSISGQGNTEAFF. The DNA of the CDR3 is TGTGCCAGCAGCATATCCGGACAGGGGAACACTGAAGCTTTCTTT.

This sequence joins TRBV27 and TRBJ1-5; maybe TRBD1 (5 bases). The germline gives CDR1 MNHEY, CDR2 SMNVEV (reference sequence). The CDR3 extends over 13 amino acids. V lost 5 bases, J lost 10 bases, and 15 bases lay in between. As DNA, the CDR3 is TGTGCCAGCAGTCCGGGACTTTCCCGTCCCCAGCATTTT. Its protein is CASSPGLSRPQHF.

The chain carries TRBV5-8 and TRBJ2-1; 8 nucleotides line up with TRBD2. The CDR3 runs 16 residues. V was clipped by 7 bases and J by 1 base; unmatched bases: 10. The germline CDR1 and CDR2 sequences are SGHTS and YDEGEE. In DNA, the CDR3 is TGTGCCAGCGAGGGACTAGTGTCCTTTTCCTACAATGAGCAGTTCTTC. This encodes CASEGLVSFSYNEQFF.